A single sample is the source of the 9 T cell receptor beta chains below, sequenced in a study of OX40 agonist ivuxolimab in advanced cancers. The protocol was immunoSEQ multiplex PCR, while the TCRdb copy is restricted to in-frame clones and leaves out a portion. The repertoire holds 83,000 or so clones, with around 86% as singletons. The sequencing used CD4+ or CD8+ T cells sorted from blood, collected in a trial of the OX40 agonist ivuxolimab. These receptors all stem from an adult with an advanced solid tumor such as melanoma, head and neck, liver or kidney cancer.

This chain connects TRBV5-4 to TRBJ2-7; 9 bases line up with TRBD2. Unmatched junction bases numbered 5, after V lost 0 bases and J lost 4 bases. Germline CDR1 and CDR2: SGHNT and YYREEE (reference sequence). The CDR3 is 15 residues long. The CDR3 loop reads CASSLGLADKYEQYF. Written as DNA, the CDR3 is TGTGCCAGCAGCTTGGGACTAGCGGATAAATACGAGCAGTACTTC.

This rearrangement joins TRBV6-5 to TRBJ1-5; D might be TRBD1 (6 bases). CDR3 length: 15 amino acids. Germline values: CDR1 MNHEY, CDR2 SVGAGI. The V gene lost 5 bases and the J gene lost 3 bases, with 14 bases spanning the gap. The CDR3 sequence: CASSALRGINQPQHF. CDR3 DNA sequence: TGTGCCAGCAGTGCCCTAAGGGGGATCAATCAGCCCCAGCATTTT.

The chain employs TRBV4-3 and TRBJ2-3, with 11 nucleotides matching TRBD2. There are 19 residues in the CDR3. Trimming took 0 bases from V and 3 from J; bases not matched to a gene: 11. CDR1 LGHNA and CDR2 YSLEER come from the germline V gene. The CDR3 protein is CASSQDLVSSGRRTDTQYF. The CDR3 bases are TGCGCCAGCAGCCAAGACCTGGTTTCTAGCGGGAGGAGGACAGATACGCAGTATTTT.

On this clone: The junction departs from the called germline gene at one end, perhaps through a read error. The chain employs TRBV7-2 and TRBJ2-3; 16 positions agree with TRBD2. Germline loops: CDR1 SGHTA, CDR2 FQGNSA. The CDR3 runs 18 residues. Here the CDR3 reads CVSSPGTSGGARTDTQYF. The CDR3 nucleotides are TGTGTCAGCAGCCCCGGGACTAGCGGGGGGGCGAGGACAGATACGCAGTATTTT.

The rearrangement links TRBV11-3 to TRBJ2-3; D gene unclear. The germline V and J ends were trimmed by 1 base and 2 bases, with 7 bases remaining between them. The germline gives CDR1 SGHNT, CDR2 YENEEA. The CDR3 runs to 14 residues. In nucleotides, the CDR3 is TGTGCCAGCAGCTTAGGAGGCTTCACAGATACGCAGTATTTT. This sequence encodes CASSLGGFTDTQYF.

The chain has TRBV2 and TRBJ2-3; D call uncertain. The germline V and J ends were trimmed by 5 bases and 5 bases, with 5 bases remaining between them. Germline CDR1 reads SNHLY; CDR2 reads FYNNEI. There are 11 residues in the CDR3. CDR3 residues: CASSQVDTQYF. CDR3 nucleotides: TGTGCCAGCAGTCAAGTAGATACGCAGTATTTT.

The V call is TRBV5-1, the J call TRBJ1-4; D is uncertain. Germline V CDR1 and CDR2: SGHRS, YFSETQ. This CDR3 comprises 14 residues. Trimming left V 3 bases short and J 5 bases short, with 11 bases between. CDR3 DNA sequence: TGCGCCAGCAGCTCAACGAACGGAAATGAAAAACTGTTTTTT. Protein sequence: CASSSTNGNEKLFF.

The CDR3 reads CASSIGRNSNEKLFF. CDR3 coding DNA: TGTGCCAGTAGTATAGGACGGAATTCTAATGAAAAACTGTTTTTT. This sequence joins TRBV19 and TRBJ1-4, with D unresolved. In germline, CDR1 is LNHDA, CDR2 SQIVND (reference sequence). Trimming pared 1 base from V and 3 bases from J, leaving 9 bases between. The CDR3 spans 15 residues.

V usage is TRBV4-3 and J usage is TRBJ1-6, with 9 bases that match TRBD1. CDR1 and CDR2 from the germline V gene are LGHNA and YSLEER. With 1 base clipped from V and 9 bases from J, the junction kept 1 base outside the gene matches. The CDR3 runs 14 residues. CDR3 amino acids: CASSQVDRGSPLHF. As DNA, the CDR3 is TGCGCCAGCAGCCAAGTGGACAGGGGTTCACCCCTCCACTTT.